This is a list of T cell receptor beta chains from one sample in a study of T-cell reconstitution after alpha-beta-depleted transplantation in children. TCRdb called the PCR reads again in MiXCR, with one record for every CDR3 protein. This table holds around 480,000 distinct CDR3 sequences, 30% to 35% found once. The specimen comprised PBMCs from the stem cell graft donor, sampled from the stem cell graft. All receptors come from a human donor who donated a stem cell graft to a child with aplastic anemia. Each CDR3 is given with its conserved first and last residue. A D gene is named only where the DNA matches it firmly. A row's size may be missing; if present it is once, few, many or a size class.

TRBV20-1	TRBJ2-1	few	NA	TGCAGTGCTAGAGATCCTAAGTCCGCTAGCGCGGGCGATGAGCAGTTCTTC	CSARDPKSASAGDEQFF
TRBV5-5	TRBJ1-2	few	TRBD1	TGTGCCAGCAGCTTCATGGGACAGGTCGATGGCTACACCTTC	CASSFMGQVDGYTF
TRBV25-1	TRBJ2-3	few	TRBD1	TGTGCCAGCAGTGCCCAGGGGGCGGTCGCAGATACGCAGTATTTT	CASSAQGAVADTQYF
TRBV24-1	TRBJ2-2	few	NA	TGTGCCACCAGTGATTTGGGACCAAACACCGGGGAGCTGTTTTTT	CATSDLGPNTGELFF
TRBV7-8	TRBJ1-1	few	TRBD1	TGTGCCAGCAGCTTCAGGACAGGGGGACAACTGAACACTGAAGCTTTCTTT	CASSFRTGGQLNTEAFF
TRBV30	TRBJ2-7	NA	NA	TGTGCCTGGTCTAAGGGGGGGAGGTACGAGCAGTACTTC	CAWSKGGRYEQYF
TRBV14	TRBJ2-3	few	NA	TGTGCCAGCAGCCAAGAGGCGGTGCAGGGGATAAAGGCAGATACGCAGTATTTT	CASSQEAVQGIKADTQYF
TRBV7-9	TRBJ1-4	NA	NA	TGTGCCAGCAGTTTGGGGTATGAAAAACTGTTTTTT	CASSLGYEKLFF
TRBV5-5	TRBJ1-5	NA	NA	TGTGCCAGCAGCTTTCGGTACACAGGCTATAGCAATCAGCCCCAGCATTTT	CASSFRYTGYSNQPQHF
TRBV6-5	TRBJ2-7	NA	TRBD1	TGTGCCAGCAGTTACGCAGCCCCCGGGACAGGGGGCTACGAGCAGTACTTC	CASSYAAPGTGGYEQYF
TRBV5-1	TRBJ1-2	NA	NA	TGCGCCAGCAGCTCCCAGGGAGACTATGGCTACACCTTC	CASSSQGDYGYTF
TRBV7-6	TRBJ1-4	few	TRBD1	TGTGCCAGCAGCGCAAGCGGACAGGGCGACGGTGAAAAACTGTTTTTT	CASSASGQGDGEKLFF
TRBV7-2	TRBJ2-7	NA	NA	TGTGCCAGCACCCAAGGCCCCCCCTACGAGCAGTACTTC	CASTQGPPYEQYF
TRBV12-3/TRBV12-4	TRBJ1-4	NA	TRBD1	TGTGCCAGCAGTTGGGACAGGGGACGTAATGAAAAACTGTTTTTT	CASSWDRGRNEKLFF
TRBV6-1	TRBJ2-7	few	NA	TGTGCCAGCAGCGAATCAGGGGACGAGCAGTACTTC	CASSESGDEQYF
TRBV20-1	TRBJ1-1	few	NA	TGCAGTGCGGGCTCAGGGTTCCGCACTGAAGCTTTCTTT	CSAGSGFRTEAFF
TRBV5-1	TRBJ2-1	many	NA	TGCGCCAGCAGCCCCGAGGGGGGACAGCCCTCCTACAATGAGCAGTTCTTC	CASSPEGGQPSYNEQFF
TRBV6-2/TRBV6-3	TRBJ2-3	NA	TRBD2	TGTGCCAGCAGCGGGACTAGCGGGAGCAGGAGCACAGATACGCAGTATTTT	CASSGTSGSRSTDTQYF
TRBV27	TRBJ2-1	NA	NA	TGTGCCAGCTCCGAGGGGGATGAGCAGTTCTTC	CASSEGDEQFF
TRBV6-5	TRBJ2-3	few	NA	TGTGCCAGCAGTTACTCGGGGGTATTATACACAGATACGCAGTATTTT	CASSYSGVLYTDTQYF
TRBV6-5	TRBJ2-2	NA	NA	TGTGCCAGCAGTTCCCTAGCGACCGGGGAGCTGTTTTTT	CASSSLATGELFF
TRBV6-2/TRBV6-3	TRBJ2-7	few	TRBD1	TGTGCCAGCAGTCGCCCCGGGGGACAGGACTCCTACGAGCAGTACTTC	CASSRPGGQDSYEQYF
TRBV11-2	TRBJ2-5	NA	NA	TGTGCCAGCAGCTTAGAAGTTCAAGAGACCCAGTACTTC	CASSLEVQETQYF
TRBV7-6	TRBJ2-3	few	NA	TGTGCCAGCAGCTTAGCCGGGGGACCCACGACAGATACGCAGTATTTT	CASSLAGGPTTDTQYF
TRBV27	TRBJ2-3	NA	TRBD2	TGTGCCAGCAAGATCGGGAGGGCCCCGGCAGATACGCAGTATTTT	CASKIGRAPADTQYF
TRBV5-1	TRBJ1-2	NA	TRBD1	TGCGCCAGCAGTTTCAGTCAGGGGGCTTCGGGCTATGGCTACACCTTC	CASSFSQGASGYGYTF
TRBV6-5	TRBJ1-5	few	NA	TGTGCCAGCAGCTCCTCAACGGGGCAGCCCCAGCATTTT	CASSSSTGQPQHF